These 16 T cell receptor beta chains were sequenced from one sample in a study of cytomegalovirus exposure and HLA in healthy donors. Vbeta (60) and Jbeta (13) primers were used in the PCR. The repertoire was sequenced with immunoSEQ multiplex PCR; TCRdb's copy has only in-frame clones and lacks some. The sample lists approximately 170,000 clones, 70% to 75% occurring once. The specimen was PBMCs. The receptors were sampled from a man under 40 in good health and CMV-seropositive.

The chain combines TRBV29-1 with TRBJ1-5, with 8 nucleotides matching TRBD1. Germline assignment: CDR1 SQVTM and CDR2 ANQGSEA. The CDR3 extends over 14 amino acids. V lost 4 bases to trimming and J lost 2 bases; unmatched junction nucleotides: 4. The CDR3 sequence: CSVVQGGGNQPQHF. The CDR3 nucleotides read TGCAGCGTTGTACAGGGGGGAGGCAATCAGCCCCAGCATTTT.

There are a few counts of this clone. The chain employs TRBV11-2 and TRBJ1-5; possibly TRBD1 for D (5 bases). The CDR3 is 15 amino acids. CDR1 and CDR2 from the germline V gene are SGHAT and FQNNGV. V was trimmed by 1 base and J by 9 bases, leaving 16 bases between them. CDR3 DNA sequence: TGTGCCAGCAGCTTAGGCGACAGCCCAATCTCGCCCCAGCATTTT. Residues: CASSLGDSPISPQHF.

V usage is TRBV5-1 and J usage is TRBJ2-2; the match to TRBD1 covers 7 bases. The CDR3 is made up of 15 amino acids. The trim removed 0 bases at V and 4 bases at J, leaving 3 bases unmatched. The germline V gene has CDR1 SGHRS and CDR2 YFSETQ. CDR3 DNA sequence: TGCGCCAGCAGCTTGGGCAGGGGGAGCACCGGGGAGCTGTTTTTT. It codes for CASSLGRGSTGELFF. Based on the CDR3 plus reference TRBV5-1 and TRBJ2-2, the full variable domain is KAGVTQTPRYLIKTRGQQVTLSCSPISGHRSVSWYQQTPGQGLQFLFEYFSETQRNKGNFPGRFSGRQFSNSRSEMNVSTLELGDSALYLCASSLGRGSTGELFFGEGSRLTVL.

This clone was found a few times. J is TRBJ2-4 and V is TRBV10-3; D ambiguous. This CDR3 has 12 amino acids. In germline, CDR1 is ENHRY, CDR2 SYGVKD. Between the trimmed V and J ends, which lost 5 bases and 7 bases, there was a span of 9 bases. As DNA, the CDR3 is TGTGCCATCAGTCCAGACATGAACATTCAGTACTTC. As protein: CAISPDMNIQYF.

The chain uses TRBV7-2 and TRBJ2-1, with D perhaps matching TRBD2 (5 bases). The CDR3 has 13 amino acids. Between the trimmed V and J ends, which lost 2 bases and 7 bases, there was a span of 9 bases. From germline, CDR1 is SGHTA and CDR2 FQGNSA. The CDR3 nucleotides read TGTGCCAGCAGCTTACGGGAAGATAATGAGCAGTTCTTC. Translation: CASSLREDNEQFF.

V and J are TRBV6-5 and TRBJ2-1; 11 bases align to TRBD2. The germline V gene has CDR1 MNHEY and CDR2 SVGAGI. The CDR3 contains 15 residues. J gave up 3 bases and V 6 bases, and 4 bases lay outside the gene matches. The CDR3 nucleotides are TGTGCCAGCAGGCCGGGACTAGCGGTCTACAATGAGCAGTTCTTC. This sequence encodes CASRPGLAVYNEQFF.

The J gene is TRBJ2-1, the V gene TRBV9; TRBD2 agrees at 9 bases. From germline, CDR1 is SGDLS and CDR2 YYNGEE. The CDR3 loop spans 15 amino acids. J was trimmed by 6 bases and V by 2 bases; bases with no gene match: 6. The CDR3, as DNA: TGTGCCAGCAGCGTGGGGACTAGCCCCAGCAATGAGCAGTTCTTC. This gives the protein CASSVGTSPSNEQFF.

This chain connects TRBV6-1 to TRBJ2-5, with 9 positions matching TRBD2. V dropped 6 bases and J dropped 1; count of bases not matched to a gene: 6. The CDR3 runs to 15 residues. Germline V gene lookup returns CDR1 MNHNS and CDR2 SASEGT. The CDR3 loop reads CASRSPTSGQETQYF. The CDR3 region has the DNA TGTGCCAGCAGATCCCCGACTAGCGGCCAAGAGACCCAGTACTTC.

This chain joins TRBV5-1 and TRBJ1-1, with D perhaps TRBD1 (6 bases). V was pared by 5 bases and J by 4 bases, with 18 bases between. The CDR3 is 15 residues long. From germline, CDR1 is SGHRS and CDR2 YFSETQ. CDR3 DNA: TGCGCCAGCAGGCAGGAACAGGGAGCTGGCACTGAAGCTTTCTTT. Encoded protein: CASRQEQGAGTEAFF.

This clone showed up just a few times. This sequence joins TRBV5-1 and TRBJ2-3; maybe TRBD1 (5 bases). CDR1 and CDR2 from the germline V gene are SGHRS and YFSETQ. The CDR3 is 14 residues long. V was trimmed by 1 base and J by 4 bases, leaving 10 bases between them. DNA for the CDR3: TGCGCCAGCAGCTTGACGCAGGGTTCAGATACGCAGTATTTT. This translates into CASSLTQGSDTQYF.

This clone came up a few times. The chain is built from TRBV7-9 and TRBJ1-4; D is uncertain. The CDR3 runs to 14 residues. Germline V gives CDR1 SEHNR, CDR2 FQNEAQ (reference sequence). The V and J ends lost 2 bases and 5 bases respectively, with 9 bases between them. The chain's CDR3 is CASSLRGINEKLFF. The CDR3 DNA reads as TGTGCCAGCAGCTTAAGAGGGATAAATGAAAAACTGTTTTTT.

This clone was counted a few times. The chain carries TRBV6-5 and TRBJ1-5, with 7 bases aligning to TRBD1. CDR3 size: 14 residues. The germline V gene has CDR1 MNHEY and CDR2 SVGAGI. Trimming cost V 5 bases and J 7 bases; bases outside gene matches: 8. CDR3 residues: CASSADRAGQPQHF. Written as DNA, the CDR3 is TGTGCCAGCAGTGCAGACAGGGCGGGCCAGCCCCAGCATTTT.

The chain carries TRBV10-3 and TRBJ1-2; D gene unclear. Germline V CDR1 and CDR2: ENHRY, SYGVKD. The ends were cut back, 1 base at V and 3 bases at J, with 6 bases in the middle. This CDR3 is 13 amino acids long. CDR3 in DNA: TGTGCCATCAGTGAGTGGCAGTACTATGGCTACACCTTC. Translation gives CAISEWQYYGYTF.

This rearrangement joins TRBV30 to TRBJ2-7; 8 nucleotides line up with TRBD1. Germline V lookup: CDR1 GTSNPN, CDR2 SVGIG (reference sequence). Losses at the gene ends were 8 bases for V and 3 bases for J; bases not matched to a gene: 6. The CDR3 length is 12 residues. The CDR3 bases are TGTGCCGTCCGGGACAGGCACTACGAGCAGTACTTC. Translated, it gives CAVRDRHYEQYF.

V usage is TRBV7-3 and J usage is TRBJ2-1; 11 nucleotides agree with TRBD2. CDR3 size: 15 residues. V shed 5 bases and J 5 bases; nucleotides not matched to a gene: 5. Germline V gene lookup returns CDR1 SGHTA and CDR2 FQGTGA. The DNA for the CDR3 is TGTGCCAGCAGCCTTACTAGCGGGGGACACAATGAGCAGTTCTTC. It encodes CASSLTSGGHNEQFF.

There are a few counts of this clone. This sequence joins TRBV28 and TRBJ1-1, with 9 bases fitting TRBD1. The CDR3 loop spans 16 amino acids. With V trimmed by 2 bases and J by 9 bases, 13 bases remained unmatched. Germline loops: CDR1 MDHEN, CDR2 SYDVKM. The CDR3 bases are TGTGCCAGCAGTTTAGAGGGGACCCACAGGGGGCATCAAGCTTTCTTT. This encodes CASSLEGTHRGHQAFF.